The present T cell receptor (beta chain) was sequenced within a study of T-cell reconstitution after alpha-beta-depleted transplantation in children. Overall study findings and caveats: After transplant, at about two months, alpha-beta T cells were reportedly derived from several hundred expanded graft clones. Certain patients had high TCRbeta diversity at day 60, and it came from recipient T cells and thymic progenitors that survived. Once a year had passed after transplant, T-cell counts and diversity came mostly from newly produced T cells.

Unique molecular identifiers were incorporated when the TCRbeta library was constructed. In TCRdb, the PCR reads were re-called with MiXCR into one record per CDR3 protein. The sample holds 15,000 to 20,000 distinct CDR3 sequences, roughly 12% seen once. Turning to this clonotype: Antigen unknown.

V was clipped by 4 bases and J by 0 bases; unmatched bases: 15. The CDR3 has 19 amino acids. In germline, CDR1 is KGHDR, CDR2 SFDVKD. The sequencing used PBMCs, mostly from graft donor cells, collected 180 days after TCRalphabeta/CD19-depleted stem cell transplant. The TCR originated in a boy under two years old who had a stem cell transplant for Wiskott-Aldrich syndrome, so the T cells may come from the graft donor. This chain connects TRBV24-1 to TRBJ2-7; 9 bases map to TRBD2. The CDR3 bases are TGTGCCACCAGTGACCCTGGGGACCCACGGACTAGCGACTCCTACGAGCAGTACTTC. The encoded protein is CATSDPGDPRTSDSYEQYF.